The clone carrying this T cell receptor (beta chain) was recorded many times. Separate cDNA molecules each had unique molecular identifiers attached to them. Via MiXCR, TCRdb re-called the 5' RACE reads, giving one row per CDR3 protein. The sample has over 50,000 distinct CDR3 sequences, roughly 13% seen once; the top ten hold about 3.1%. The record originates from a study of early T cells in non-severe SARS-CoV-2 infection. Study context: Chains from this unsorted whole-blood bulk RNA could not be paired.

The V and J ends lost 3 bases and 3 bases respectively, with 15 bases between them. The CDR3 has 15 amino acids. Germline CDR1 reads SGHTA; CDR2 reads FQGNSA. The chain links TRBV7-2 to TRBJ2-7, with a weak D call TRBD2 (5 bases). Sequencing input: whole blood. The source is an adult who was a healthcare worker with PCR-confirmed SARS-CoV-2 infection or an uninfected control (not recorded which). The CDR3 DNA sequence: TGTGCCAGCAGCTTCTTGGACTTCAGACTCTACGAGCAGTACTTC. Its protein product is CASSFLDFRLYEQYF. The variable domain in full, with the rest retrieved from reference TRBV7-2 and TRBJ2-7, is GAGVSQSPSNKVTEKGKDVELRCDPISGHTALYWYRQSLGQGLEFLIYFQGNSAPDKSGLPSDRFSAERTGGSVSTLTIQRTQQEDSAVYLCASSFLDFRLYEQYFGPGTRLTVT.